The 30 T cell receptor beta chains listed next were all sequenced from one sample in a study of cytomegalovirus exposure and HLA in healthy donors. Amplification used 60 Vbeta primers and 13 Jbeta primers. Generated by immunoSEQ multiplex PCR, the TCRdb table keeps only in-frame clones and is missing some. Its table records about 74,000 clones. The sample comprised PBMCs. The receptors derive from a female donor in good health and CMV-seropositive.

The CDR3 nucleotides are TGTGCCAGCAGCTTAGAGGACTCACCTGCTTTTTACGAGCAGTACTTC. Its translation: CASSLEDSPAFYEQYF. V and J are TRBV7-2 and TRBJ2-7; tentatively, D is TRBD2 (5 bases). The CDR3 has 16 amino acids. From germline, CDR1 is SGHTA and CDR2 FQGNSA. Trimming shortened V by 1 base and J by 4 bases, and 17 bases separated the two germline ends.

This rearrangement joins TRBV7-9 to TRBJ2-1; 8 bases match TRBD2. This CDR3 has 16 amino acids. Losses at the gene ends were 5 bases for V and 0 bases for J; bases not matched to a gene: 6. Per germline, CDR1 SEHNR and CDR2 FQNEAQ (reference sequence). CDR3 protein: CASSPPGGSSYNEQFF. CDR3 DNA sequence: TGTGCCAGCAGCCCCCCGGGGGGGAGCTCCTACAATGAGCAGTTCTTC.

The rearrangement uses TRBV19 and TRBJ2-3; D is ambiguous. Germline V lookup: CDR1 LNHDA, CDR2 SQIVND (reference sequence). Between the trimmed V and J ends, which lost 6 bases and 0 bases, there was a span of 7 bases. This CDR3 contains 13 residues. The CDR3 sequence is CASRARSTDTQYF. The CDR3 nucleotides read TGTGCCAGTAGGGCGCGGAGCACAGATACGCAGTATTTT.

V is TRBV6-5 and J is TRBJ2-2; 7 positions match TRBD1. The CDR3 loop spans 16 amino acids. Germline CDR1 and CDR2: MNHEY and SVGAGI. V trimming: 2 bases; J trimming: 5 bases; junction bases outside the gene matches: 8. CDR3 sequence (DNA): TGTGCCAGCAGTTACAGTCCCCTGACAGGGACCGGGGAGCTGTTTTTT. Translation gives CASSYSPLTGTGELFF.

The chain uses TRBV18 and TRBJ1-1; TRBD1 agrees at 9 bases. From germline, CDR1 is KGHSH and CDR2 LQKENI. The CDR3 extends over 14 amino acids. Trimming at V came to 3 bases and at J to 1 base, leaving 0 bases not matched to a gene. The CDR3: CASSPGQGNTEAFF. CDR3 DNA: TGTGCCAGCTCACCGGGACAGGGGAACACTGAAGCTTTCTTT.

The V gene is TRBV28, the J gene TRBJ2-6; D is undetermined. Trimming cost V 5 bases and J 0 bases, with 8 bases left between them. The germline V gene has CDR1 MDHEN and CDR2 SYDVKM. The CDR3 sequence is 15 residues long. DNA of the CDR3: TGTGCCAGCAGTACACAGAGCTCTGGGGCCAACGTCCTGACTTTC. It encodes CASSTQSSGANVLTF.

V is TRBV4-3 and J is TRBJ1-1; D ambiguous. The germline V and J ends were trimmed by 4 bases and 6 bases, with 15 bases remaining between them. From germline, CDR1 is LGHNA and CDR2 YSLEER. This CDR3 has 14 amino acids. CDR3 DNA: TGCGCCAGCAGCCGAGATCTGAGGGATCCTGAAGCTTTCTTT. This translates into CASSRDLRDPEAFF.

The CDR3 DNA reads as TGTGCCAGCAGTTACTCGCCGGGAGGCAATCAGCCCCAGCATTTT. This codes for CASSYSPGGNQPQHF. The chain joins TRBV6-5 to TRBJ1-5; D not certain. The V end lost 0 bases, the J end lost 2 bases, and 8 bases lay between the germline ends. CDR3 length equals 15 residues. From germline, CDR1 is MNHEY and CDR2 SVGAGI.

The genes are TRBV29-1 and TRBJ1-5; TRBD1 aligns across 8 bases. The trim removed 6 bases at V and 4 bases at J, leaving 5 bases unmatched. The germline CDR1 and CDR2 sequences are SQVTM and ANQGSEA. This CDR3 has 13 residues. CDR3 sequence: CSVRTGINQPQHF. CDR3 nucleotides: TGCAGCGTAAGGACAGGGATAAATCAGCCCCAGCATTTT.

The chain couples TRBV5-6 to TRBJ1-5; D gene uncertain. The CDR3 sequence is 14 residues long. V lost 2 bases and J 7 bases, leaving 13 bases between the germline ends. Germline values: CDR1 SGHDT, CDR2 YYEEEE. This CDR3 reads CASSFSGTEQPQHF. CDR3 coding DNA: TGTGCCAGCAGCTTTTCCGGAACGGAGCAGCCCCAGCATTTT.

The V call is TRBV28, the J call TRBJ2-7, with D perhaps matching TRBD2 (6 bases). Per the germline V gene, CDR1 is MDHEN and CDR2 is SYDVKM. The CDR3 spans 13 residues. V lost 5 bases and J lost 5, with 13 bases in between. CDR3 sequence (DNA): TGTGCCAGCAGTCCCCCGGGGGTCCACGAGCAGTACTTC. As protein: CASSPPGVHEQYF.

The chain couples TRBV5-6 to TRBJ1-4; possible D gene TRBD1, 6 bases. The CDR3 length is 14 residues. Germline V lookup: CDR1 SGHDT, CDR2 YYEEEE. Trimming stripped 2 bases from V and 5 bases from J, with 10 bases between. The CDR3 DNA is TGTGCCAGCAGCTTTGGACAGCTCAATGAAAAACTGTTTTTT. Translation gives CASSFGQLNEKLFF.

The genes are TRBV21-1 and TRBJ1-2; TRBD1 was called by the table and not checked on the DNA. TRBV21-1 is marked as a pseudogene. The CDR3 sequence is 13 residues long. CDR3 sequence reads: CASSNRTVDGYTF. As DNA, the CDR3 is TGTGCCAGCAGCAACCGGACAGTAGATGGCTACACCTTC.

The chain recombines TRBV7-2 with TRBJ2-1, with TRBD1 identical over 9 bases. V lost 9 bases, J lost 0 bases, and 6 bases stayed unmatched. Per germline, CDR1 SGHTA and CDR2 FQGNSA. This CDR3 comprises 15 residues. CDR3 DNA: TGTGCCAGTGGGACAGGGCCGAGCTCCTACAATGAGCAGTTCTTC. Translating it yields CASGTGPSSYNEQFF.

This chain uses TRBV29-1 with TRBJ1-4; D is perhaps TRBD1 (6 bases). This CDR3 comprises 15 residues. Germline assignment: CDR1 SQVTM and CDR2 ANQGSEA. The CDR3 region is CRRGDKGGALEKLFF. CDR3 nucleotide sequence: TGCAGGAGGGGGGATAAGGGAGGGGCTCTTGAAAAACTGTTTTTT. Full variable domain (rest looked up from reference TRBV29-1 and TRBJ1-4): SAVISQKPSRDICQRGTSLTIQCQVDSQVTMMFWYRQQPGQSLTLIATANQGSEATYESGFVIDKFPISRPNLTFSTLTVSNMSPEDSSIYLCRRGDKGGALEKLFFGSGTQLSVL.

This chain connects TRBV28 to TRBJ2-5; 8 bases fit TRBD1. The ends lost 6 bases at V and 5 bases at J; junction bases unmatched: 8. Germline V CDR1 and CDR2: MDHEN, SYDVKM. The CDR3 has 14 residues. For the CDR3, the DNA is TGTGCCAGCAGCAGGGACAGGCGACTGGAGACCCAGTACTTC. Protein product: CASSRDRRLETQYF.

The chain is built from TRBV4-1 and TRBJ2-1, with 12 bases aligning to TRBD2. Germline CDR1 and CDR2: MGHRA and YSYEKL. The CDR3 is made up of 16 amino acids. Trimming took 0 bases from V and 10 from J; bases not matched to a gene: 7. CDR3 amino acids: CASSQEPSGRGGEQFF. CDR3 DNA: TGCGCCAGCAGCCAAGAACCTAGCGGGAGGGGGGGAGAGCAGTTCTTC.

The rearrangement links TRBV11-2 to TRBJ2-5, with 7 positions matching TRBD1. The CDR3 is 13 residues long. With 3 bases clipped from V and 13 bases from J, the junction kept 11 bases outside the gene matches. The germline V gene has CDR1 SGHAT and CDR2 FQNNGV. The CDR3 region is CASSLEIGQDLYF. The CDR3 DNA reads TGTGCCAGCAGCTTGGAGATAGGACAGGACTTGTACTTC.

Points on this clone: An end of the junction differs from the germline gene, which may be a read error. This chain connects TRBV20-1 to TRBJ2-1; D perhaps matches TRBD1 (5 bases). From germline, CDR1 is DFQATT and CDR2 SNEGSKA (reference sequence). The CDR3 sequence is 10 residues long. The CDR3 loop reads CSAFQGEEFF. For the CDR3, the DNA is TGCAGTGCCTTCCAGGGTGAGGAGTTCTTC.

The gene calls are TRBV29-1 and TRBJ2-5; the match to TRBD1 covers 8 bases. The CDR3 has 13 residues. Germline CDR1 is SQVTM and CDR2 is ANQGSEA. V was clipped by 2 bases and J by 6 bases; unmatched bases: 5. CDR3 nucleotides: TGCAGCGTTGAATGGCAGGGGGCGAAGACCCAGTACTTC. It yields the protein CSVEWQGAKTQYF.

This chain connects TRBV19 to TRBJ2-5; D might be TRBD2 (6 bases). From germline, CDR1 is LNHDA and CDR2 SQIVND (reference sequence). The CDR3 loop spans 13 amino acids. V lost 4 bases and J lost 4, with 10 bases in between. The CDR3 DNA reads TGTGCCAGTAGTAGCGGGGTTCGAGAGACCCAGTACTTC. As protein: CASSSGVRETQYF.

CDR3 protein: CAWTRPGTTTYEQYF. The CDR3 nucleotides are TGTGCCTGGACACGGCCGGGGACAACTACCTACGAGCAGTACTTC. This sequence joins TRBV30 and TRBJ2-7, with D possibly matching TRBD1 (6 bases). This CDR3 is 15 amino acids long. Between the trimmed V and J ends, which lost 4 bases and 2 bases, there was a span of 18 bases. Germline V gene sequence: CDR1 GTSNPN, CDR2 SVGIG (reference sequence).

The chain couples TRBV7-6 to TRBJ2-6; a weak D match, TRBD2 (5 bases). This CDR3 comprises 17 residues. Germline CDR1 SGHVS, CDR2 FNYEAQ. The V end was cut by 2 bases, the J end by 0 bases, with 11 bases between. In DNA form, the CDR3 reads TGTGCCAGCAGCTTATTGGGAGCCCTCTCTGGGGCCAACGTCCTGACTTTC. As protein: CASSLLGALSGANVLTF.

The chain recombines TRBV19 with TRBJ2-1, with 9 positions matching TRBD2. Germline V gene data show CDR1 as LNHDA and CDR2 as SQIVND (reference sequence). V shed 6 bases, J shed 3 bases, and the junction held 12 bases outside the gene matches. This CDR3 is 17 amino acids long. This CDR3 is CASSRQLTSGFYNEQFF. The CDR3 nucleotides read TGTGCCAGTAGCAGACAGTTGACTAGCGGTTTCTACAATGAGCAGTTCTTC.

The CDR3 DNA sequence: TGTGCCAGCAGGCCGACAGGGGAAGTCACTGAAGCTTTCTTT. Translation gives CASRPTGEVTEAFF. The chain recombines TRBV6-1 with TRBJ1-1, with 8 bases lining up with TRBD1. The CDR3 contains 14 residues. V lost 6 bases and J lost 4; bases outside the gene matches: 7. The V gene's germline CDR1 is MNHNS and CDR2 SASEGT.

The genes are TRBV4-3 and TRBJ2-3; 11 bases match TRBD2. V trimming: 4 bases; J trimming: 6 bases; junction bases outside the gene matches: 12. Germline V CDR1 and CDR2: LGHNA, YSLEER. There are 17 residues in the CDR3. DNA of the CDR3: TGCGCCAGCAGCCTCTTTGTAGCGGGAGGGGGAAGGGATACGCAGTATTTT. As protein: CASSLFVAGGGRDTQYF.

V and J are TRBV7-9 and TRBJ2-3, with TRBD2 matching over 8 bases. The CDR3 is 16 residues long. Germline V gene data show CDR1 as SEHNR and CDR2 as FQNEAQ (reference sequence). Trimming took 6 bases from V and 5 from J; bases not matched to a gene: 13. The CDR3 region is CASRLSSGGGGDTQYF. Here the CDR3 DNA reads TGTGCCAGCAGGTTATCCAGCGGGGGAGGAGGAGATACGCAGTATTTT.

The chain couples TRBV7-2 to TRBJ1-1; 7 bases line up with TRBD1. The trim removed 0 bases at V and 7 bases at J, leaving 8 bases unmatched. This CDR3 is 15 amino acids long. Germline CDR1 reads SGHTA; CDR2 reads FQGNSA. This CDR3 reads CASSLAKGAGLEAFF. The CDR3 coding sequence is TGTGCCAGCAGCTTAGCGAAGGGGGCAGGCCTTGAAGCTTTCTTT.

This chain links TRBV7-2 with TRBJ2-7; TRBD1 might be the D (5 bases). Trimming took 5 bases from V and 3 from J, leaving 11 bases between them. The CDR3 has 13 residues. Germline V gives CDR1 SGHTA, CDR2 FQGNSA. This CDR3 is CASSLTDNYEQYF. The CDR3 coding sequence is TGTGCCAGCAGCCTAACGGACAACTACGAGCAGTACTTC.

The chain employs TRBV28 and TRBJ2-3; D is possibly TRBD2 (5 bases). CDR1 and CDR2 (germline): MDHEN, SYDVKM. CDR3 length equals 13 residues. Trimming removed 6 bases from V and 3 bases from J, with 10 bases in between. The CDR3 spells CASSLPGTDTQYF. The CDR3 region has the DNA TGTGCCAGCAGCCTCCCGGGGACAGATACGCAGTATTTT.